This TCR beta chain was recorded in a study of blood T cell repertoires in COVID-19 (dated by TCRdb to 2018 to 2020). The study in broad terms: Collaborator samples came from the United States, Italy and Spain and covered acute and convalescent phases of COVID-19. The prospective study material was composed of cDNA or gDNA derived from T cells, B-cell-depleted T cells, or PBMCs. Where HLA class I and class II types were available, the types were taken from metadata supplied by the sample provider, not from assay-based typing. A freely available public database, intended as a resource for researchers studying the immune response to SARS-CoV-2, is where the repertoires were released. The dataset comprised deeply sampled blood TCRbeta repertoires from subjects exposed to, actively infected with, or recovered from COVID-19. The sample metadata nearly always contained a de-identified subject ID, COVID-19 status, age in years and sex. Samples were obtained from the ongoing ImmuneRACE study (first 160 participants) and from 1,254 subjects provided by 6 global collaborators. What the work shows at the level of the full study, not this receptor alone: The amount of clinical and demographic metadata varied by source and participant and was provided uncurated.

In the case of this clone: Its antigen is not yet known. Qualities for individual bases were not recorded, and no much larger clone is one base off.

TCRbeta CDR3 regions were amplified from genomic DNA using the immunoSEQ Assay, a bias-controlled multiplex PCR. In the authors' own workflow: The number of nucleated cells in each sample was estimated from the amplification of reference gene primers within the assay. To quantify the absolute abundance of each unique TCRbeta CDR3 rearrangement, sequence reads were collapsed and filtered. For each sample, productive Simpson clonality was calculated as the square root of Simpson's diversity index across productive rearrangements. The source is immuneACCESS, and TCRdb retained only in-frame sequences with V and J called. Part of the clones is not carried over; for the studies checked, unresolved V genes explain less than half of this, and the remainder is unexplained. The D gene and trimming were derived from the DNA, and the V and J assignments and clone size from that table. The sample table holds 200,000 to 300,000 clones, of which 80% to 90% were seen once. The ten largest make up around 1.4% of the sample.

CDR1 and CDR2 (SGHTA, FQGNSA) derive from the germline V gene. Trimming costs V 5 bases and J 1 base, and their ends lie 11 bases apart. Inclusive of the bounding cysteine and phenylalanine, the CDR3 is 14 residues long. Only the CDR3 portion is preserved as DNA: 42 bases, with reading frame beginning at the first base. The collaborating institutions used their own protocols to collect whole blood in K2EDTA tubes. For TCRbeta analysis, collaborator samples were shipped as frozen whole blood, as isolated PBMCs, or as DNA extracted from either sample type. The sample comprised peripheral blood. The TCR originated in a man at least 80 years old with acute or convalescent COVID-19. Here the chain combines TRBV7-2 and TRBJ1-2, and possibly TRBD1, on 6 matching bases. The encoded CDR3 is CASSETGLNYGYTF. The DNA sequence reads TGTGCCAGCAGCGAGACAGGCCTTAACTATGGCTACACCTTC.